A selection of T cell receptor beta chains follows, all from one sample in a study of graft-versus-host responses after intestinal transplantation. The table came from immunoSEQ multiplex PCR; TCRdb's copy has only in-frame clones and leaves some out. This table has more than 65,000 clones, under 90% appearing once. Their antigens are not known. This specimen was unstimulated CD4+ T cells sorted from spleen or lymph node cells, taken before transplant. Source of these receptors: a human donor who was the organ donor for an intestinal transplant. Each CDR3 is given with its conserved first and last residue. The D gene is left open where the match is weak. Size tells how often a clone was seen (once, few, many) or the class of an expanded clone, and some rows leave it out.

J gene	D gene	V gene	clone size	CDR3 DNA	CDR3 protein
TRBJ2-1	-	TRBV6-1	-	TGTGCCAGCATGCTAGTCGCAAATGAGCAGTTCTTC	CASMLVANEQFF
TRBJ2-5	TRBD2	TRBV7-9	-	TGTGCCAGCAGCTTAGCGGCGGCGGGGGGGCGAGAGACCCAGTACTTC	CASSLAAAGGRETQYF
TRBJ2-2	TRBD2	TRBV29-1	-	TGCAGCGTTGAAACTAGCGGGGGGGCTATGAGCGGGGAGCTGTTTTTT	CSVETSGGAMSGELFF
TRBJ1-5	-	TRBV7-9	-	TGTGCCAGCAGCTCGGGCGGAGGTGGGAATCAGCCCCAGCATTTT	CASSSGGGGNQPQHF
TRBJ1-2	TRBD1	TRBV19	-	TGTGCCAGTAGTATAGAGACAGGGGTTGGTGGCTACACCTTC	CASSIETGVGGYTF
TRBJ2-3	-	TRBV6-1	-	TGTGCCAGCAGTGACGCTCGGGGTAGGACAGATACGCAGTATTTT	CASSDARGRTDTQYF
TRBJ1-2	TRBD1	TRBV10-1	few	TGCGCCAGCAGTGCGGACAGGGCTGGTGGCTACACCTTC	CASSADRAGGYTF
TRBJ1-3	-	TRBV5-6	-	TGTGCCAGCAGCGTGAGACAGCCTGGAAACACCATATATTTT	CASSVRQPGNTIYF
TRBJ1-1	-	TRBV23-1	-	TGCGCCAGCAGTCAATCGGGGAGCGACACTGAAGCTTTCTTT	CASSQSGSDTEAFF
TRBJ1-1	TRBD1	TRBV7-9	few	TGTGCCAGCAGCTTACCTGGGACAGGGGGCGTCGCTTTCTTT	CASSLPGTGGVAFF
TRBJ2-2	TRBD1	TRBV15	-	TGTGCCACCAGCAGACGGGACAGGGAGACCGGGGAGCTGTTTTTT	CATSRRDRETGELFF
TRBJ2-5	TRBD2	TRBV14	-	TGTGCCAGCAGCCAAGGACCGCTAGCGGGGGCGCAGACCCAGTACTTC	CASSQGPLAGAQTQYF
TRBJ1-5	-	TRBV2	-	TGTGCCAGCAGGGGGAGGGTGGGTTTGGGGCAGCCCCAGCATTTT	CASRGRVGLGQPQHF
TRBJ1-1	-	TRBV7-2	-	TGTGCCAGCAGCAACATGTTTGAAGCTTTCTTT	CASSNMFEAFF
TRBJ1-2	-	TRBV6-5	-	TGTGCCAGCAAGCCCTCGGGGGACTATGGCTACACCTTC	CASKPSGDYGYTF
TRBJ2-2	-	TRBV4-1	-	TGCGCCAGCAGCCAAGATTTCGACAGCTCGAACACCGGGGAGCTGTTTTTT	CASSQDFDSSNTGELFF
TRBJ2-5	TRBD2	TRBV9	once	TGTGCCAGCAGCGTAAACCAACTAGCGGGGGGGCCGCAGACCCAGTACTTC	CASSVNQLAGGPQTQYF
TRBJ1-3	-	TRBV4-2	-	TGTGCCAGCAGCCAAGACAGCTCTGGAAACACCATATATTTT	CASSQDSSGNTIYF
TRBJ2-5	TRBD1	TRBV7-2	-	TGTGCCAGCAGCTTCGAATCAGGGGGCGCAAAGACCCAGTACTTC	CASSFESGGAKTQYF
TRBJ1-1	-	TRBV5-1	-	TGCGCCAGCAATGGGGGCCAGGGGTCGAACACTGAAGCTTTCTTT	CASNGGQGSNTEAFF
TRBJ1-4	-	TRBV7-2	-	TGTGCCAGCAGTCCCGGAGGGCGGGGGGGGACTAATGAAAAACTGTTTTTT	CASSPGGRGGTNEKLFF
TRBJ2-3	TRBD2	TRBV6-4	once	TGTGCCAGCAGTGACGGGACTAGCGGGGGGGCAGATACGCAGTATTTT	CASSDGTSGGADTQYF
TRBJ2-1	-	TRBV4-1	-	TGCGCCAGCAGCCTAAAGTGGCTAGTCACGGCTGACAATGAGCAGTTCTTC	CASSLKWLVTADNEQFF
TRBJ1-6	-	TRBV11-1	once	TGTGCCAGCAGCCTGGACAGCCAAGGGAATTCACCCCTCCACTTT	CASSLDSQGNSPLHF
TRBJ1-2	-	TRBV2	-	TGTGCCAGCAGGGCTGAGGGGGGCAGGGAGGGCCCCTATGGCTACACCTTC	CASRAEGGREGPYGYTF
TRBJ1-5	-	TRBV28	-	TGTGCCAGCAGTTTTACGGGCAATCAGCCCCAGCATTTT	CASSFTGNQPQHF
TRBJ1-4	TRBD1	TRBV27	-	TGTGCCAGCAGAGTGTCCGGGACAGGGCCCCAAAAACTGTTTTTT	CASRVSGTGPQKLFF
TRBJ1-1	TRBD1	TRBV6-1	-	TGTGCCAGCAGTGAACAAGGGGGCTTGCTAGCTTTCTTT	CASSEQGGLLAFF
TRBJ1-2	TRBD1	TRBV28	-	TGTGCCAGCAGTTGGGGACAGGCTACTAACTATGGCTACACCTTC	CASSWGQATNYGYTF
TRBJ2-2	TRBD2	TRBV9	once	TGTGCCAGCAGCACCCTTCCTAGCGGGGGGGCCTTGGGCACCGGGGAGCTGTTTTTT	CASSTLPSGGALGTGELFF
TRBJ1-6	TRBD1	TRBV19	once	TGTGCCAGTAGTATACGGACAGGGCTGAATTCACCCCTCCACTTT	CASSIRTGLNSPLHF
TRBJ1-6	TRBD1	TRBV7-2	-	TGTGCCAGCAGCTTAGGGACAGGGAACTATAATTCACCCCTCCACTTT	CASSLGTGNYNSPLHF
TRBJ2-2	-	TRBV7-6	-	TGTGCCAGCAGCACCCAGGGCGGTGTCACCGGGGAGCTGTTTTTT	CASSTQGGVTGELFF
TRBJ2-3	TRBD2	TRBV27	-	TGTGCCAGCAGTCCAAGCGGGGTAATAGATACGCAGTATTTT	CASSPSGVIDTQYF
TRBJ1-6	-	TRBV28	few	TGTGCCAGCAGCCTGGGCAGGGGAATAATTTCACCCCTCCACTTT	CASSLGRGIISPLHF